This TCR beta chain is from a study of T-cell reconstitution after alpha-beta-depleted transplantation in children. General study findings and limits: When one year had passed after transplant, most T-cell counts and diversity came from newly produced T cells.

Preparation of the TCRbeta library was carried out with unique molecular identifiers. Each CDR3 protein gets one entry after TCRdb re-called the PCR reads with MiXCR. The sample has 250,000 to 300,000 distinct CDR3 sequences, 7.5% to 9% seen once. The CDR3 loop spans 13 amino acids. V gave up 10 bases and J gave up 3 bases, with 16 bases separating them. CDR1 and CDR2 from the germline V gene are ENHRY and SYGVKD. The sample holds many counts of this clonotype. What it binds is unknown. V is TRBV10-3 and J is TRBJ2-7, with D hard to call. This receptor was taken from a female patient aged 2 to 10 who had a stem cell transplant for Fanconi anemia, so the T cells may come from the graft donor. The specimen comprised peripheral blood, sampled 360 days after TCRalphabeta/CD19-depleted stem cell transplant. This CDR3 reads CASLGQRNYEQYF. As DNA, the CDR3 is TGTGCCAGCCTCGGGCAACGAAACTACGAGCAGTACTTC.